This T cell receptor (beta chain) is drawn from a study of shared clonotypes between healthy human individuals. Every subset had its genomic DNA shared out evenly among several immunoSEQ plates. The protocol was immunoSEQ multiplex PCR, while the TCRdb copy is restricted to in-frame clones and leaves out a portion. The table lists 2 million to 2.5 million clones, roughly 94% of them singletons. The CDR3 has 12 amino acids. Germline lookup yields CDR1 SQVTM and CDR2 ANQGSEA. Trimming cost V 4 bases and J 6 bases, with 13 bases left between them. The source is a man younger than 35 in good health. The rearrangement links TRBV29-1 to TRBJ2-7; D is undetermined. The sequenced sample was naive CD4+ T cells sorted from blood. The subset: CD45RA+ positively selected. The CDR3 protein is CSVGEAAAEQYF. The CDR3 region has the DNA TGCAGCGTTGGCGAGGCGGCAGCCGAGCAGTACTTC.